This record concerns one T cell receptor (beta chain) sequence. Its specificity is unknown. Trimming removed 1 base at V and 5 bases at J, with 14 bases between. Germline CDR1 LGHNA, CDR2 YNFKEQ. This CDR3 has 15 residues. This record comes from a study of cytomegalovirus exposure and HLA in healthy donors. In the study overall: Early release data held 85 million or so unique TCRs from HLA-typed donors. Study conclusions and caveats: Altogether, about 160 TCR beta chains were recorded as cytomegalovirus-associated. The Asian-associated ancestry cluster reportedly had fewer N-insertions than the 666-donor mean in a later analysis.

It was with 60 Vbeta and 13 Jbeta primers that the PCR ran. Data came from immunoSEQ multiplex PCR; TCRdb stores just in-frame clones and leaves some out. Listed are 53,000 or so clones; about an eighth falls within the top ten. This clonotype was sampled from a man younger than 30 in good health and CMV-seropositive. Sequenced sample: PBMCs. This chain connects TRBV4-2 to TRBJ2-5; D perhaps matches TRBD2 (6 bases). Here the CDR3 reads CASSQGGTIRETQYF. The CDR3 nucleotides are TGTGCCAGCAGCCAAGGCGGGACGATCCGGGAGACCCAGTACTTC.